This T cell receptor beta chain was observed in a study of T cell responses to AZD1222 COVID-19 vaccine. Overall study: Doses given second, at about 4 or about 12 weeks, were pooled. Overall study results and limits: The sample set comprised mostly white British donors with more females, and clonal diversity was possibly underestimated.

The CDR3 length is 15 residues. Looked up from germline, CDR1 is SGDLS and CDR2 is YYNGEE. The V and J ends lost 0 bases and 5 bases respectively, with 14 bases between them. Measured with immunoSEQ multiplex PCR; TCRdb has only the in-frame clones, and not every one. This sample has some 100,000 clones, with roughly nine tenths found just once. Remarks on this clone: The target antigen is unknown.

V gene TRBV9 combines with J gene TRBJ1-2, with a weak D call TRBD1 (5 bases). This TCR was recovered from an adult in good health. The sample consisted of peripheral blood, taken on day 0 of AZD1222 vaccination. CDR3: CASSVEPGLGYGYTF. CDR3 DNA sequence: TGTGCCAGCAGCGTAGAACCAGGGCTAGGGTATGGCTACACCTTC.